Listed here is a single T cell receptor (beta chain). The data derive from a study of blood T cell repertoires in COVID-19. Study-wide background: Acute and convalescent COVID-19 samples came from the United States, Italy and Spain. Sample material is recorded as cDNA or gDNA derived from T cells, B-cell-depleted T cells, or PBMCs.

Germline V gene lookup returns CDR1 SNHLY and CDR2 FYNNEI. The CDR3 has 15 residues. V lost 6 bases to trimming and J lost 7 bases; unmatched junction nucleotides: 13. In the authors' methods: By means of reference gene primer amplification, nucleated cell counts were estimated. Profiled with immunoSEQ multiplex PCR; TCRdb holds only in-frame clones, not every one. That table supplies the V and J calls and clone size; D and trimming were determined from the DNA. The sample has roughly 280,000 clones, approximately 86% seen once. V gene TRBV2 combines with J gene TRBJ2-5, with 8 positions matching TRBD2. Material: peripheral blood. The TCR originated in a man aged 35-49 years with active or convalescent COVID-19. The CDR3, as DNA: TGTGCCAGCAGAAATCCGGGACTAGGGGGAGGGACCCAGTACTTC. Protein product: CASRNPGLGGGTQYF.